Below, 10 T cell receptor beta chains from the same sample are listed, as sequenced in a study of graft-versus-host responses after intestinal transplantation. The method was immunoSEQ multiplex PCR; TCRdb's version includes in-frame clones alone and lacks a portion of them. The table shows more than 95,000 clones, with roughly 87% occurring only once. For these TCRs, the target antigens are not known. Specimen: unstimulated CD4+ T cells sorted from spleen or lymph node cells, collected before intestinal transplant. Receptors were obtained from a human donor who received an intestinal transplant.

The V call is TRBV7-9, the J call TRBJ2-1, with 9 bases identical to TRBD1. J lost 9 bases, V lost 5 bases, and 5 bases had no gene match. This CDR3 region has 13 residues. Germline assignment: CDR1 SEHNR and CDR2 FQNEAQ (reference sequence). This chain's CDR3 is CASSRGTGIEQFF. The CDR3 nucleotides read TGTGCCAGCAGCCGAGGGACAGGGATTGAGCAGTTCTTC.

V is TRBV6-5 and J is TRBJ2-7; 8 bases fit TRBD1. This CDR3 has 14 residues. CDR1 and CDR2 from the germline V gene are MNHEY and SVGAGI. Trimming took 7 bases from V and 0 from J; bases not matched to a gene: 5. The CDR3 loop reads CASITGGTSYEQYF. The CDR3 nucleotides are TGTGCCAGCATCACAGGGGGAACCTCCTACGAGCAGTACTTC.

The table lists this clone with a count of one. The chain combines TRBV6-5 with TRBJ2-5; the D is unclear. V dropped 6 bases and J dropped 2 bases, with 13 bases sitting between them. This CDR3 region has 14 residues. Germline lookup yields CDR1 MNHEY and CDR2 SVGAGI. The CDR3: CASRDPSGQETQYF. The DNA of the CDR3 is TGTGCCAGCAGAGACCCTAGTGGGCAAGAGACCCAGTACTTC.

This clone has only one observation. The chain links TRBV5-1 to TRBJ2-7, with 9 bases that match TRBD1. V dropped 8 bases and J dropped 1; count of bases not matched to a gene: 4. CDR1 and CDR2 from the germline V gene are SGHRS and YFSETQ. The CDR3 sequence is 13 residues long. For the CDR3, the DNA is TGCGCCAGTGGGACAGGGCATTCCTACGAGCAGTACTTC. Translation gives CASGTGHSYEQYF.

This clone has only one observation. The rearrangement uses TRBV11-2 and TRBJ1-1; perhaps TRBD1 as D (5 bases). This CDR3 region has 12 residues. V shed 2 bases and J shed 11 bases, with 12 bases lying between them. Germline-derived CDR1 and CDR2 are SGHAT and FQNNGV. The CDR3 DNA is TGTGCCAGCAGCTTATTAAAGGGGATCGCTTTCTTT. Its translation: CASSLLKGIAFF.

The V and J genes are TRBV28 and TRBJ2-5; 9 bases match TRBD1. CDR1 MDHEN and CDR2 SYDVKM come from the germline V gene. The CDR3 is 13 residues long. J was trimmed by 4 bases and V by 9 bases; bases with no gene match: 6. CDR3 protein: CASKYRGRETQYF. The CDR3 nucleotides read TGTGCCAGTAAATACAGGGGGCGAGAGACCCAGTACTTC.

The V call is TRBV5-1, the J call TRBJ2-3, with 14 positions matching TRBD2. The V gene end was trimmed by 4 bases and the J gene end by 4 bases; junction bases not matched to a gene: 5. CDR3 length equals 16 residues. Germline V CDR1 and CDR2: SGHRS, YFSETQ. CDR3 region: CASSHGTSGSPDTQYF. DNA of the CDR3: TGCGCCAGCAGCCACGGGACTAGCGGGAGCCCAGATACGCAGTATTTT.

The J gene is TRBJ2-1, the V gene TRBV9; perhaps TRBD2 as D (6 bases). The CDR3 spans 16 residues. The V end lost 1 base, the J end lost 2 bases, and 13 bases lay between the germline ends. Per germline, CDR1 SGDLS and CDR2 YYNGEE. The CDR3 is CASSVTSSVAYNEQFF. CDR3 sequence (DNA): TGTGCCAGCAGCGTAACTAGCTCCGTGGCCTACAATGAGCAGTTCTTC.

For the CDR3, the DNA is TGTGCCAGCAGCTTACAGGGTTTCTCCTACAATGAGCAGTTCTTC. Its translation: CASSLQGFSYNEQFF. This sequence joins TRBV7-3 and TRBJ2-1, with D tentatively TRBD1 (5 bases). From germline, CDR1 is SGHTA and CDR2 FQGTGA. Trimming took off 2 bases at V and 0 bases at J, with 8 bases between the two ends. The CDR3 runs 15 residues.

This chain joins TRBV9 and TRBJ1-2; TRBD1 is a possible D gene (6 bases). The germline CDR1 and CDR2 sequences are SGDLS and YYNGEE. With 3 bases removed from V and 3 bases from J, the gap between germline ends came to 9 bases. The CDR3 is 13 amino acids. CDR3 sequence: CASSARQDYGYTF. The CDR3 DNA sequence: TGTGCCAGCAGCGCCCGACAGGACTATGGCTACACCTTC.